This TCR beta chain was captured in a study of blood T cell repertoires in COVID-19. Under the authors' procedure: Amplification from reference gene primers served as the basis for estimated nucleated cell counts. The table came from immunoSEQ multiplex PCR; TCRdb's copy has only in-frame clones and leaves some out. The V and J calls and clone size were taken over from that table, and D and trimming were inferred from the DNA. The sample lists about 280,000 clones; roughly 87% were seen once. The CDR3 contains 17 residues. The junction had 5 bases not matched to a gene; V was cut back by 0 bases and J by 1 base. Germline CDR1 SGHKS, CDR2 YYEKEE (reference sequence).

This receptor was identified in a woman in her 50s who had recovered from COVID-19. This sequence joins TRBV5-5 and TRBJ2-2, with 8 nucleotides matching TRBD1. The material sequenced was peripheral blood. CDR3 in amino acids: CASSLVPGQGNTGELFF. The CDR3 DNA reads as TGTGCCAGCAGCTTGGTTCCCGGACAGGGGAACACCGGGGAGCTGTTTTTT.